This is a list of T cell receptor beta chains from one sample in a study of blood T cells in healthy people across ages. TCRdb called the 5' RACE reads again in MiXCR, with one record for every CDR3 protein. Altogether about 1.6 million distinct CDR3 sequences are present, roughly 30% being singletons, with the ten largest covering approximately 11%. The sample consisted of blood. The receptors were gathered from a woman in her 30s in good health. CDR3s leave out the opening cysteine and the closing phenylalanine or tryptophan. Rows may omit the clone size; those that give it use once, few, many or a size class.

>-|TRBV9|TRBJ2-5
ASSVGMGGASRESQY
>-|TRBV20-1|TRBJ1-2
SARDRGGHDGYT
>-|TRBV12-5|TRBJ2-1
ARGLRAPTLHNEQF
>few|TRBV29-1|TRBJ2-7
SVAQGKGYEQY
>-|TRBV13|TRBJ2-7
ASSANRLSHEQY
>-|TRBV6-5|TRBJ1-1
ASSYPLLLDSPKGMNTEAF
>-|TRBV9|TRBJ2-5
ASSPRQLSRETQY
>few|TRBV12-3/TRBV12-4|TRBJ1-5
ASSRWGTNQPQH
>-|TRBV6-6|TRBJ2-3
ASSYPAAGADTQY
>-|TRBV9|TRBJ2-2
ASSATGQTTGELF
>few|TRBV7-7|TRBJ1-5
ASRHGTGVDSNQPQH